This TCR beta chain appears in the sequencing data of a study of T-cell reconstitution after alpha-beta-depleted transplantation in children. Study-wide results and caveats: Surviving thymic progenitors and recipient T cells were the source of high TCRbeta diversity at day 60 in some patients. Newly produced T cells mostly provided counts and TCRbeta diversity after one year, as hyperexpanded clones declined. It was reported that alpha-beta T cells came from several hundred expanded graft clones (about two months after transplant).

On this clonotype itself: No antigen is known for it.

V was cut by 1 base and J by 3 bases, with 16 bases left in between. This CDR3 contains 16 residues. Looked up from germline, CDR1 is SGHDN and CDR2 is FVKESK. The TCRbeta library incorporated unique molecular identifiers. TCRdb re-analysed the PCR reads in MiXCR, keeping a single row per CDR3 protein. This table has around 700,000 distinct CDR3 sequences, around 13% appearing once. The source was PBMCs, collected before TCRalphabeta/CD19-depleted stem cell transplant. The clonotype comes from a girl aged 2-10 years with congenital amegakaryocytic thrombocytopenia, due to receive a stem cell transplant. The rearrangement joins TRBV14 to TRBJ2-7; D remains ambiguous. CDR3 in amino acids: CASSQVTQRHFYEQYF. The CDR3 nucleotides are TGTGCCAGCAGCCAAGTTACGCAGAGACACTTCTACGAGCAGTACTTC.